This T cell receptor (beta chain) was observed in a study of blood T cell repertoires in COVID-19. Study-level information: Acute and convalescent COVID-19 samples came from the United States, Italy and Spain. T cells, B-cell-depleted T cells, or PBMCs provided the cDNA or gDNA that served as material.

Libraries were prepared by immunoSEQ multiplex PCR; TCRdb keeps only in-frame clonotypes and omits some of them. Here the sample spans some 240,000 clones, approximately 86% being singletons. The participants were between about 18 and 90 years old and came from 24 US areas. Clinical histories supplied by participants themselves formed the basis of cohort assignment. CDR3 length: 15 amino acids. The V gene's germline CDR1 is KGHSH and CDR2 LQKENI. Unmatched junction bases numbered 8, after V lost 5 bases and J lost 3 bases. V and J are TRBV18 and TRBJ2-5; 8 nucleotides align to TRBD1. This clonotype was sampled from a woman in her thirties or forties with acute COVID-19. Input material: PBMCs or T cells enriched from blood (not recorded which). As DNA, the CDR3 is TGTGCCAGCTCAACAGACAGGGGTTTTGAAGAGACCCAGTACTTC. Its translation: CASSTDRGFEETQYF.